The clone carrying this T cell receptor beta chain has a single count. Its antigen is as yet unknown. The treatment here: oral pan-JAK inhibitor, 5-10 mg twice daily. Individuals with alopecia areata gave both lesional scalp punch biopsies and peripheral blood for collection. Investigators isolated RNA and reverse transcribed it into cDNA to act as the sequencing template. The data were produced by immunoSEQ multiplex PCR, yet TCRdb's version contains in-frame clones alone and is incomplete. In the table there are 150,000 to 250,000 clones, roughly 64% of which are singletons. The data originate from a study of CD8+ T cells in alopecia areata. Study-wide background: Twice daily, treated patients received 5 to 10 mg of oral tofacitinib. Study-wide points: Lesional scalp exceeded normal scalp in clonality, especially in alopecia totalis/universalis. Scalp and blood retained many expanded lesional clones during tofacitinib.

The J segment lost 7 bases and the V segment lost 4 bases, leaving 14 bases of the junction unmatched. The CDR3 has 18 residues. In germline, CDR1 is SGHDN, CDR2 FVKESK. The material sequenced was CD4+ T cells sorted from blood, taken at week 24, from a patient treated with tofacitinib. This TCR was sampled from a human donor with alopecia areata. The chain combines TRBV14 with TRBJ2-4, with TRBD2 matching 12 bases. The CDR3, as DNA: TGTGCCAGCAGCCTCACTAGCGGGAGGCCCTCAACGTGGAACATTCAGTACTTC. Translating it yields CASSLTSGRPSTWNIQYF.